These 24 T cell receptor beta chains share one sample of origin, sequenced in a study of shared clonotypes between healthy human individuals (dated by TCRdb to 2020 to 2022). The library was prepared using the immunoSEQ multiplex PCR assay. As stored in TCRdb, this immuneACCESS dataset retains in-frame rearrangements with V and J assigned. A fraction of the clones does not appear; measured against another copy, unresolved V genes explain less than half of the discrepancy, and the remainder lacks a known reason. Here the sample has about 680,000 clones; just over 90% occur a single time. The ten largest clones capture approximately 24% of the sample. CD8 naive samples were CD45RO-negative cells positively selected for CCR7, giving a CD45RA+CCR7+ population that excluded TemRA cells. The sequenced sample was naive CD8+ T cells sorted from blood. The cell subset or site label here, explained by the study, means: CD45RA+CCR7+. These receptors all come from a man aged 25 to 45 in good health.

The CDR3 spells CASSSWQPPSLQTQYF. CDR3 in DNA: TGTGCCAGCAGCTCTTGGCAGCCGCCGTCCCTACAGACCCAGTACTTC. The chain combines TRBV7-9 with TRBJ2-5, with no clear D. This CDR3 comprises 16 residues. Germline lookup yields CDR1 SEHNR and CDR2 FQNEAQ (reference sequence). V was trimmed by 4 bases and J by 6 bases, leaving 21 bases between them.

In this sample, this clone turned up a few times. The chain uses TRBV7-6 and TRBJ2-7; D is uncertain. Trimming pared 8 bases from V and 3 bases from J, leaving 11 bases between. There are 12 residues in the CDR3. CDR1 is SGHVS, CDR2 FNYEAQ, per germline. CDR3 sequence: CASGFLGYEQYF. The DNA for the CDR3 is TGTGCCAGCGGTTTTTTAGGCTACGAGCAGTACTTC.

This clone was seen once. V gene TRBV10-3 combines with J gene TRBJ1-5; D may be TRBD1 (6 bases). The germline V gene encodes CDR1 ENHRY and CDR2 SYGVKD. The CDR3 has 18 amino acids. V shed 2 bases and J shed 0 bases, with 17 bases lying between them. The CDR3 here is CAISETGPQPLSNQPQHF. The CDR3 nucleotides are TGTGCCATCAGTGAGACAGGGCCCCAACCCCTTAGCAATCAGCCCCAGCATTTT.

The chain couples TRBV7-8 to TRBJ2-7, with D possibly being TRBD1 or TRBD2 (5 bases each). V lost 2 bases and J lost 3, with 8 bases in between. CDR1 is SGHVS, CDR2 FQNEAQ, per germline. The CDR3 is made up of 13 amino acids. CDR3 in DNA: TGTGCCAGCAGCTTACTGGGGGACTACGAGCAGTACTTC. Translating gives CASSLLGDYEQYF.

CDR3: CSVYGSNGNTIYF. The CDR3 bases are TGCAGCGTTTATGGGTCGAACGGAAACACCATATATTTT. The genes are TRBV29-1 and TRBJ1-3; D not resolved. The CDR3 is made up of 13 amino acids. Per the germline V gene, CDR1 is SQVTM and CDR2 is ANQGSEA. Between the trimmed V and J ends, which lost 5 bases and 4 bases, there was a span of 12 bases.

V is TRBV7-9 and J is TRBJ2-7, with a possible D match to TRBD1 (6 bases). Between the trimmed V and J ends, which lost 1 base and 6 bases, there was a span of 10 bases. Germline V lookup: CDR1 SEHNR, CDR2 FQNEAQ (reference sequence). CDR3 length: 13 amino acids. The CDR3 DNA reads TGTGCCAGCAGCTTAGTGGTGGGGGCCGAGCAGTACTTC. Amino acids: CASSLVVGAEQYF.

The chain recombines TRBV7-9 with TRBJ2-5; D gene ambiguous. The germline V and J ends were trimmed by 5 bases and 5 bases, with 15 bases remaining between them. The CDR3 loop spans 14 amino acids. In germline, CDR1 is SEHNR, CDR2 FQNEAQ (reference sequence). The CDR3 spells CASSLSGGRETQYF. CDR3 DNA: TGTGCCAGCAGCCTATCCGGTGGTCGGGAGACCCAGTACTTC.

The rearrangement links TRBV12-5 to TRBJ2-7; 10 bases match TRBD1. The CDR3 extends over 16 amino acids. Germline V gene data show CDR1 as LGHNT and CDR2 as FRNRAP. The ends lost 6 bases at V and 4 bases at J; junction bases unmatched: 12. The DNA of the CDR3 is TGTGCTAGTGGGGGGACAGGGGCGCAAGGTGGGTACGAGCAGTACTTC. Its translation is CASGGTGAQGGYEQYF. The variable domain in full, with the rest retrieved from reference TRBV12-5 and TRBJ2-7, is DARVTQTPRHKVTEMGQEVTMRCQPILGHNTVFWYRQTMMQGLELLAYFRNRAPLDDSGMPKDRFSAEMPDATLATLKIQPSEPRDSAVYFCASGGTGAQGGYEQYFGPGTRLTVT.

This clone was observed once. The gene calls are TRBV6-5 and TRBJ2-7; possible D gene TRBD1, 6 bases. The germline CDR1 and CDR2 sequences are MNHEY and SVGAGI. The CDR3 is made up of 14 amino acids. V shed 6 bases and J shed 4 bases, with 16 bases lying between them. DNA of the CDR3: TGTGCCAGCAGGGATACAGGGTTAGAGTACGAGCAGTACTTC. Its translation: CASRDTGLEYEQYF.

The V call is TRBV2, the J call TRBJ2-3; tentative D call: TRBD1 (5 bases). CDR3 length: 12 amino acids. Germline V gene lookup returns CDR1 SNHLY and CDR2 FYNNEI. Trimming pared 9 bases from V and 2 bases from J, leaving 9 bases between. The CDR3 protein is CASDRPTDTQYF. The CDR3 bases are TGTGCCAGTGACAGACCCACAGATACGCAGTATTTT. The full variable domain, its missing parts supplied by reference TRBV2 and TRBJ2-3, is EPEVTQTPSHQVTQMGQEVILRCVPISNHLYFYWYRQILGQKVEFLVSFYNNEISEKSEIFDDQFSVERPDGSNFTLKIRSTKLEDSAMYFCASDRPTDTQYFGPGTRLTVL.

The V call is TRBV4-1, the J call TRBJ2-3; possible D gene TRBD2, 5 bases. Deletions cut 4 bases from V and 0 bases from J, with 14 bases between. Germline assignment: CDR1 MGHRA and CDR2 YSYEKL. The CDR3 consists of 16 residues. This CDR3 reads CASSRRAVDSTDTQYF. The DNA of the CDR3 is TGCGCCAGCAGCCGAAGAGCGGTCGACAGCACAGATACGCAGTATTTT.

This chain uses TRBV11-2 with TRBJ1-1; TRBD1 aligns across 7 bases. CDR1 is SGHAT, CDR2 FQNNGV, per germline. This CDR3 has 15 amino acids. V was clipped by 7 bases and J by 7 bases; unmatched bases: 15. The CDR3 DNA follows: TGTGCCAGCACTTTTGATGGGGGAGGGGGCAGTGAAGCTTTCTTT. Translated: CASTFDGGGGSEAFF.

CDR3 sequence reads: CASSILATYNEQFF. As DNA, the CDR3 is TGTGCCAGTAGTATCCTCGCTACCTACAATGAGCAGTTCTTC. The rearrangement joins TRBV19 to TRBJ2-1; no firm D call. The germline V gene has CDR1 LNHDA and CDR2 SQIVND (reference sequence). Trimming removed 3 bases from V and 2 bases from J, with 8 bases in between. This CDR3 is 14 amino acids long. Filled out from reference TRBV19 and TRBJ2-1, the complete variable domain reads DGGITQSPKYLFRKEGQNVTLSCEQNLNHDAMYWYRQDPGQGLRLIYYSQIVNDFQKGDIAEGYSVSREKKESFPLTVTSAQKNPTAFYLCASSILATYNEQFFGPGTRLTVL.

The genes are TRBV27 and TRBJ2-2, with D perhaps TRBD1 (6 bases). The CDR3 contains 15 residues. CDR1 and CDR2 (germline): MNHEY, SMNVEV (reference sequence). The V end was cut by 6 bases, the J end by 3 bases, with 14 bases between. The CDR3 region is CASSQTGYYTGELFF. CDR3 bases: TGTGCCAGCAGCCAAACAGGGTATTACACCGGGGAGCTGTTTTTT.

The V and J genes are TRBV28 and TRBJ2-1; the match to TRBD2 covers 11 bases. Germline loops: CDR1 MDHEN, CDR2 SYDVKM. This CDR3 has 16 residues. The V and J ends lost 10 bases and 0 bases, in that order; junction bases with no gene match: 8. The CDR3 sequence: CATKRLAGSSYNEQFF. CDR3 DNA sequence: TGTGCCACCAAGAGACTAGCGGGGAGCTCCTACAATGAGCAGTTCTTC.

The J gene is TRBJ2-7, the V gene TRBV29-1, with 8 bases matching TRBD1. V lost 0 bases, J lost 2 bases, and 9 bases stayed unmatched. This CDR3 has 16 amino acids. Germline V gene data show CDR1 as SQVTM and CDR2 as ANQGSEA. The DNA for the CDR3 is TGCAGCGTTGAAGAGGGGGACAGGCCCCACCCCTACGAGCAGTACTTC. Protein: CSVEEGDRPHPYEQYF.

The V gene is TRBV7-3, the J gene TRBJ2-1; TRBD2 aligns across 10 bases. V lost 2 bases to trimming and J lost 7 bases; unmatched junction nucleotides: 11. The CDR3 covers 17 residues. Germline V gene data show CDR1 as SGHTA and CDR2 as FQGTGA. CDR3 sequence (DNA): TGTGCCAGCAGCTTACGAGGAGCGGGAGGGAGAGTGAATGAGCAGTTCTTC. Its translation: CASSLRGAGGRVNEQFF.

With regard to this clone: Distinct nucleotide sequences in the sample also encode this CDR3. The chain is built from TRBV6-5 and TRBJ2-2; the D is unclear. The V end lost 3 bases, the J end lost 7 bases, and 3 bases lay between the germline ends. The germline CDR1 and CDR2 sequences are MNHEY and SVGAGI. The CDR3 covers 11 residues. CDR3 sequence: CASSYFGELFF. The CDR3 DNA is TGTGCCAGCAGTTATTTCGGGGAGCTGTTTTTT.

The chain joins TRBV13 to TRBJ2-1; tentative D call: TRBD2 (5 bases). The CDR3 loop spans 16 amino acids. Germline V gene data show CDR1 as PRHDT and CDR2 as FYEKMQ (reference sequence). The V end lost 5 bases, the J end lost 0 bases, and 14 bases lay between the germline ends. CDR3 coding DNA: TGTGCCAGCAGCCCTAGCCCCCCACACTCCTACAATGAGCAGTTCTTC. Encoded protein: CASSPSPPHSYNEQFF. The whole variable domain, filled in from reference TRBV13 and TRBJ2-1, reads AAGVIQSPRHLIKEKRETATLKCYPIPRHDTVYWYQQGPGQDPQFLISFYEKMQSDKGSIPDRFSAQQFSDYHSELNMSSLELGDSALYFCASSPSPPHSYNEQFFGPGTRLTVL.

The genes are TRBV11-2 and TRBJ2-7, with 9 bases that match TRBD2. Germline V gene data show CDR1 as SGHAT and CDR2 as FQNNGV. The CDR3 has 14 residues. With V trimmed by 4 bases and J by 4 bases, 5 bases remained unmatched. CDR3 in DNA: TGTGCCAGCAGCTCTCCGGGACTAGCATACGAGCAGTACTTC. Its protein is CASSSPGLAYEQYF. The full variable domain, in which reference TRBV11-2 and TRBJ2-7 provide the parts outside the CDR3, is EAGVAQSPRYKIIEKRQSVAFWCNPISGHATLYWYQQILGQGPKLLIQFQNNGVVDDSQLPKDRFSAERLKGVDSTLKIQPAKLEDSAVYLCASSSPGLAYEQYFGPGTRLTVT.

The chain carries TRBV27 and TRBJ2-5; 7 bases align to TRBD1. Germline-derived CDR1 and CDR2 are MNHEY and SMNVEV (reference sequence). With 8 bases clipped from V and 1 base from J, the junction kept 1 base outside the gene matches. The CDR3 totals 12 residues. The CDR3 nucleotides read TGTGCCAGCCGGGACAGCCAAGAGACCCAGTACTTC. Amino acids: CASRDSQETQYF.

The rearrangement uses TRBV7-6 and TRBJ1-6; D is undetermined. Germline V lookup: CDR1 SGHVS, CDR2 FNYEAQ. Trimming removed 1 base from V and 6 bases from J, with 13 bases in between. This CDR3 is 16 amino acids long. CDR3 amino acids: CASSLERDTFNSPLHF. CDR3 coding DNA: TGTGCCAGCAGCTTAGAACGGGATACTTTTAATTCACCCCTCCACTTT.

V is TRBV27 and J is TRBJ2-3; 13 positions agree with TRBD2. V lost 5 bases to trimming and J lost 0 bases; unmatched junction nucleotides: 8. The germline V gene has CDR1 MNHEY and CDR2 SMNVEV (reference sequence). There are 18 residues in the CDR3. The CDR3 DNA follows: TGTGCCAGCAGTCCATGGGGACTAGCGGGAACTAGCACAGATACGCAGTATTTT. As protein: CASSPWGLAGTSTDTQYF.

The rearrangement links TRBV4-1 to TRBJ2-1; 9 bases are shared with TRBD2. The V segment lost 0 bases and the J segment 3 bases; nucleotides outside the gene matches: 9. CDR3 length: 18 amino acids. Germline-derived CDR1 and CDR2 are MGHRA and YSYEKL. For the CDR3, the DNA is TGCGCCAGCAGCCAAGATTGGGAGCGGGAGGTATTCTACAATGAGCAGTTCTTC. Protein: CASSQDWEREVFYNEQFF.